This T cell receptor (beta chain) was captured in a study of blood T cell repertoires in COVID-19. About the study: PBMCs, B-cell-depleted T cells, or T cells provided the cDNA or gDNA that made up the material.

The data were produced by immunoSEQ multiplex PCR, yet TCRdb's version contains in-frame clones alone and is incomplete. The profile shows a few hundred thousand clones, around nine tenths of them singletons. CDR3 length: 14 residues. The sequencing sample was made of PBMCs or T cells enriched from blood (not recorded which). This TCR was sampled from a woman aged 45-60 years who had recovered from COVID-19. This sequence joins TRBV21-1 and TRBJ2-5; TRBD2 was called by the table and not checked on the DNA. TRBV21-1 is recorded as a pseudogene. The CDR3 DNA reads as TGTGCCAGCAGCAAAGTGCGGGAAAGAGAGACCCAGTACTTC. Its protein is CASSKVRERETQYF.